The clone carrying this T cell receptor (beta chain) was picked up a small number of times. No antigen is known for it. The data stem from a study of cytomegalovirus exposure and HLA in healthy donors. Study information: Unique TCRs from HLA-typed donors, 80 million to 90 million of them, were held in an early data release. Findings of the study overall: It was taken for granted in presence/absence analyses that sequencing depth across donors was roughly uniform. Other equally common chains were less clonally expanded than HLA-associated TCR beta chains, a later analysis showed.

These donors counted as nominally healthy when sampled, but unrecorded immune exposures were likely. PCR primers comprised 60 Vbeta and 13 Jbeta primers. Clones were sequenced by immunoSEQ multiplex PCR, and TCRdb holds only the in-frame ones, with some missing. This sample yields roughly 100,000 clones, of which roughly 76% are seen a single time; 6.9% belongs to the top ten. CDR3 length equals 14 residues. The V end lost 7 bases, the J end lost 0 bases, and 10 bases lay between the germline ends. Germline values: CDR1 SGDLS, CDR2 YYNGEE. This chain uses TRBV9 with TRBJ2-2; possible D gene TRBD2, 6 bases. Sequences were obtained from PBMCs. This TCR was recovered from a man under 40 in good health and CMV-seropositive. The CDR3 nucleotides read TGTGCCAGCGGGACTTCCCCGAACACCGGGGAGCTGTTTTTT. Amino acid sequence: CASGTSPNTGELFF.